This record looks at one T cell receptor (beta chain) sequence and its context. This record comes from a study of T cell changes during pregnancy in multiple sclerosis. The protocol was immunoSEQ multiplex PCR, while the TCRdb copy is restricted to in-frame clones and leaves out a portion. This table has about 45,000 clones, roughly nine tenths appearing once. The germline CDR1 and CDR2 sequences are SNHLY and FYNNEI. Trimming took 7 bases from V and 1 from J, leaving 17 bases between them. The CDR3 runs 15 residues. The sequence derives from a female donor with multiple sclerosis, enrolled in a pregnancy study. The sequencing used CD4+ T cells from peripheral blood mononuclear cells, collected in the first trimester of pregnancy. This chain joins TRBV2 and TRBJ2-7; possible D gene TRBD2, 5 bases. CDR3 in amino acids: CASKSRLTLSYEQYF. As DNA, the CDR3 is TGTGCCAGCAAAAGCCGACTAACCCTTTCCTACGAGCAGTACTTC.